The next 27 T cell receptor beta chains were all read from a single sample in a study of cytomegalovirus exposure and HLA in healthy donors. Sequenced by immunoSEQ multiplex PCR; TCRdb stores in-frame clones only, minus some. The sample has approximately 220,000 clones, 65% to 85% seen once. The sequencing sample was made of PBMCs. Every receptor here comes from a woman in her twenties or thirties in good health and CMV-seropositive.

The chain recombines TRBV27 with TRBJ2-7; D is possibly TRBD1 (5 bases). The length of the CDR3 is 13 residues. Trimming stripped 5 bases from V and 5 bases from J, with 13 bases between. Germline V lookup: CDR1 MNHEY, CDR2 SMNVEV (reference sequence). CDR3 DNA: TGTGCCAGCAGTCCACCAGGGCGGAACGAGCAGTACTTC. Its translation is CASSPPGRNEQYF.

This chain joins TRBV27 and TRBJ2-3, with TRBD1 matching 7 bases. The CDR3 length is 15 residues. The germline gives CDR1 MNHEY, CDR2 SMNVEV (reference sequence). Losses at the gene ends were 2 bases for V and 2 bases for J; bases not matched to a gene: 4. This CDR3 is CASSLGTEITDTQYF. CDR3 in DNA: TGTGCCAGCAGTTTAGGGACAGAGATCACAGATACGCAGTATTTT.

V usage is TRBV28 and J usage is TRBJ1-1; D is unclear. The CDR3 totals 10 residues. Looked up from germline, CDR1 is MDHEN and CDR2 is SYDVKM. V dropped 8 bases and J dropped 5 bases, with 6 bases sitting between them. CDR3: CASFRTEAFF. For the CDR3, the DNA is TGTGCCAGCTTTCGGACTGAAGCTTTCTTT.

The rearrangement uses TRBV7-8 and TRBJ2-6, with 7 bases lining up with TRBD1. The trim removed 3 bases at V and 0 bases at J, leaving 5 bases unmatched. The CDR3 runs to 17 residues. Looked up from germline, CDR1 is SGHVS and CDR2 is FQNEAQ. The CDR3 region has the DNA TGTGCCAGCAGCTTCGGGACAGTGATCTCTGGGGCCAACGTCCTGACTTTC. This codes for CASSFGTVISGANVLTF.

CDR3 bases: TGTGCCAGCAGTTTAGGGACTGAGCAGTTCTTC. Amino acid sequence: CASSLGTEQFF. V and J are TRBV28 and TRBJ2-1; tentatively, D is TRBD1 or TRBD2 (5 bases each). From germline, CDR1 is MDHEN and CDR2 SYDVKM. The ends were cut back, 2 bases at V and 9 bases at J, with 5 bases in the middle. The CDR3 has 11 amino acids.

The rearrangement uses TRBV11-2 and TRBJ1-2; 9 nucleotides align to TRBD1. The length of the CDR3 is 14 residues. V shed 4 bases and J 7 bases; nucleotides not matched to a gene: 7. Per the germline V gene, CDR1 is SGHAT and CDR2 is FQNNGV. The CDR3 protein is CASSSRDRVRGYTF. DNA of the CDR3: TGTGCCAGCAGCTCCCGGGACAGGGTTCGTGGCTACACCTTC.

This rearrangement joins TRBV5-8 to TRBJ2-5, with 8 bases that match TRBD1. This CDR3 is built from 15 residues. The germline V gene encodes CDR1 SGHTS and CDR2 YDEGEE. V gave up 4 bases and J gave up 4 bases; unmatched junction bases: 9. In DNA, the CDR3 is TGTGCCAGCAGCCACGGAAAACAGGGGGGAGAGACCCAGTACTTC. This translates into CASSHGKQGGETQYF. The full variable domain, in which reference TRBV5-8 and TRBJ2-5 provide the parts outside the CDR3, is EAGVTQSPTHLIKTRGQQATLRCSPISGHTSVYWYQQALGLGLQFLLWYDEGEERNRGNFPPRFSGRQFPNYSSELNVNALELEDSALYLCASSHGKQGGETQYFGPGTRLLVL.

In its sample, this clone was seen once. CDR3 protein: CASSKDRSVPHEQYF. In DNA form, the CDR3 reads TGTGCCAGCAGTAAAGACAGGTCCGTCCCCCACGAGCAGTACTTC. The V call is TRBV2, the J call TRBJ2-7; tentatively, D is TRBD1 (6 bases). Trimming shortened V by 5 bases and J by 5 bases, and 19 bases separated the two germline ends. This CDR3 comprises 15 residues. Germline lookup yields CDR1 SNHLY and CDR2 FYNNEI.

The chain joins TRBV9 to TRBJ2-3; 10 nucleotides match TRBD2. V shed 0 bases, J shed 9 bases, and the junction held 10 bases outside the gene matches. The CDR3 runs to 16 residues. Looked up from germline, CDR1 is SGDLS and CDR2 is YYNGEE. CDR3 nucleotides: TGTGCCAGCAGCGTAGATCCTAGCGGGAGTGTCGGGACGCAGTATTTT. Translating it yields CASSVDPSGSVGTQYF.

V usage is TRBV5-6 and J usage is TRBJ2-7; no definite D call. Germline CDR1 is SGHDT and CDR2 is YYEEEE. V was clipped by 3 bases and J by 4 bases, with 11 bases between them. This CDR3 comprises 13 residues. CDR3 residues: CASSSNGRYEQYF. The CDR3 DNA reads TGTGCCAGCAGCTCCAATGGACGGTACGAGCAGTACTTC.

This chain uses TRBV5-4 with TRBJ2-1, with D maybe TRBD1 (5 bases). Germline V gene sequence: CDR1 SGHNT, CDR2 YYREEE (reference sequence). The CDR3 is 16 residues long. With 0 bases removed from V and 4 bases from J, the gap between germline ends came to 14 bases. This CDR3 is CASSLEAGRGYNEQFF. The DNA for the CDR3 is TGTGCCAGCAGCTTGGAGGCAGGGCGAGGATACAATGAGCAGTTCTTC.

This clone was detected once. V is TRBV2 and J is TRBJ1-4; D call uncertain. Deletions cut 2 bases from V and 7 bases from J, with 17 bases between. This CDR3 spans 16 amino acids. Germline values: CDR1 SNHLY, CDR2 FYNNEI. This CDR3 reads CASSEIKQPIGEKLFF. The DNA for the CDR3 is TGTGCCAGCAGTGAAATTAAACAGCCCATCGGTGAAAAACTGTTTTTT.

The V call is TRBV27, the J call TRBJ2-2; D ambiguous. Trimming removed 3 bases from V and 6 bases from J, with 14 bases in between. There are 15 residues in the CDR3. CDR1 and CDR2 (germline): MNHEY, SMNVEV (reference sequence). CDR3 nucleotides: TGTGCCAGCAGTTTTCAATTTTTAGGTTCCGGGGAGCTGTTTTTT. This gives the protein CASSFQFLGSGELFF.

This chain connects TRBV6-1 to TRBJ1-2, with a weak D call TRBD1 (5 bases). The germline V and J ends were trimmed by 4 bases and 8 bases, with 17 bases remaining between them. The CDR3 spans 14 residues. Germline values: CDR1 MNHNS, CDR2 SASEGT. The CDR3 region is CASSGQDRSRGYTF. CDR3 DNA sequence: TGTGCCAGCAGTGGACAAGACAGATCCCGGGGCTACACCTTC.

The V call is TRBV5-1, the J call TRBJ1-1, with 10 bases matching TRBD1. CDR3 length: 19 residues. Unmatched junction bases numbered 17, after V lost 4 bases and J lost 2 bases. From germline, CDR1 is SGHRS and CDR2 YFSETQ. The CDR3 DNA is TGCGCCAGCAGCCCCCAGACAGGGGGCGGGAGTCGGGCTAACACTGAAGCTTTCTTT. Translating gives CASSPQTGGGSRANTEAFF.

V is TRBV30 and J is TRBJ1-1, with D perhaps matching TRBD1 (6 bases). The CDR3 extends over 13 amino acids. The germline CDR1 and CDR2 sequences are GTSNPN and SVGIG (reference sequence). V lost 2 bases to trimming and J lost 4 bases, with 11 bases between them. The CDR3 sequence: CAWSMMTGTEAFF. The CDR3 region has the DNA TGTGCCTGGAGTATGATGACAGGCACTGAAGCTTTCTTT.

The rearrangement joins TRBV30 to TRBJ2-1; 9 bases agree with TRBD2. Germline trimming cut 3 bases from V and 9 bases from J; bases unmatched to any gene: 6. The CDR3 loop spans 13 amino acids. Germline V gene sequence: CDR1 GTSNPN, CDR2 SVGIG (reference sequence). Written as DNA, the CDR3 is TGTGCCTGGAGGAATAGCGGGAGTCGTGAGCAGTTCTTC. Residues: CAWRNSGSREQFF. The variable domain in full, with the rest retrieved from reference TRBV30 and TRBJ2-1, is SQTIHQWPATLVQPVGSPLSLECTVEGTSNPNLYWYRQAAGRGLQLLFYSVGIGQISSEVPQNLSASRPQDRQFILSSKKLLLSDSGFYLCAWRNSGSREQFFGPGTRLTVL.

CDR3 in DNA: TGTGCCATCAGTAATGACAGGGGGCACAATCAGCCCCAGCATTTT. Residues: CAISNDRGHNQPQHF. The rearrangement joins TRBV10-3 to TRBJ1-5, with TRBD1 identical over 10 bases. The germline gives CDR1 ENHRY, CDR2 SYGVKD. J gave up 3 bases and V 5 bases, and 4 bases lay outside the gene matches. The length of the CDR3 is 15 residues.

The count of this clone is one. The chain joins TRBV5-6 to TRBJ1-2; TRBD1 matches at 8 bases. This CDR3 has 14 amino acids. V trimming: 5 bases; J trimming: 8 bases; junction bases outside the gene matches: 11. Germline assignment: CDR1 SGHDT and CDR2 YYEEEE. The CDR3 DNA reads as TGTGCCAGCAGTCTACCCCCCGGGGACAGGGGCTACACCTTC. This codes for CASSLPPGDRGYTF.

In this sample, this clone turned up once. The gene calls are TRBV11-2 and TRBJ2-1; TRBD2 matches at 8 bases. CDR1 and CDR2 (germline): SGHAT, FQNNGV. This CDR3 is 19 amino acids long. The trim removed 2 bases at V and 6 bases at J, leaving 18 bases unmatched. CDR3 nucleotide sequence: TGTGCCAGCAGCTTACGGCCCGCTTCGGGACTAGGGGGGCCCAATGAGCAGTTCTTC. This encodes CASSLRPASGLGGPNEQFF.

The chain links TRBV29-1 to TRBJ1-5; 8 positions match TRBD1. The trim removed 2 bases at V and 5 bases at J, leaving 2 bases unmatched. This CDR3 is built from 13 residues. CDR1 is SQVTM and CDR2 is ANQGSEA in the germline V gene. This CDR3 reads CSVELGQDQPQHF. In DNA form, the CDR3 reads TGCAGCGTTGAACTGGGACAGGATCAGCCCCAGCATTTT.

CDR3 sequence (DNA): TGTGCCAGCAGTCAGATGGGACAGGGAGCTGGCTACACCTTC. Its translation: CASSQMGQGAGYTF. The V call is TRBV6-6, the J call TRBJ1-2, with 9 positions matching TRBD1. V trimming: 5 bases; J trimming: 7 bases; junction bases outside the gene matches: 8. The CDR3 runs 14 residues. Germline V gene sequence: CDR1 MNHNY, CDR2 SVGAGI (reference sequence).

The chain joins TRBV20-1 to TRBJ2-7; no definite D call. CDR1 and CDR2 from the germline V gene are DFQATT and SNEGSKA (reference sequence). CDR3 length: 11 amino acids. Trimming left V 4 bases short and J 3 bases short, with 7 bases between. The CDR3 here is CSATPYYEQYF. CDR3 nucleotides: TGCAGTGCTACCCCTTACTACGAGCAGTACTTC.

This chain uses TRBV12-1 with TRBJ1-2. TRBV12-1 is termed a pseudogene. The CDR3 extends over 17 amino acids. The CDR3 nucleotides are TGTGCCAGCAGCTTTCGTCCAGGTGTCACTCTGAGGTATGGCTACACCTTC. It translates to CASSFRPGVTLRYGYTF.

The chain is built from TRBV4-3 and TRBJ2-2, with 12 bases lining up with TRBD1. The CDR3 loop spans 16 amino acids. Unmatched junction bases numbered 3, after V lost 1 base and J lost 6 bases. Germline V gives CDR1 LGHNA, CDR2 YSLEER. The CDR3 region is CASSQGGQGAAGELFF. DNA of the CDR3: TGCGCCAGCAGCCAAGGGGGACAGGGGGCCGCCGGGGAGCTGTTTTTT.

The chain joins TRBV6-5 to TRBJ1-3, with unresolved D. The CDR3 sequence is 16 residues long. The germline V and J ends were trimmed by 0 bases and 0 bases, with 9 bases remaining between them. CDR1 is MNHEY, CDR2 SVGAGI, per germline. The CDR3 coding sequence is TGTGCCAGCAGTTACTCTAAGTACGACTCTGGAAACACCATATATTTT. Its protein product is CASSYSKYDSGNTIYF.

The chain couples TRBV4-2 to TRBJ2-1; 7 positions match TRBD1. Germline trimming cut 3 bases from V and 6 bases from J; bases unmatched to any gene: 2. Per the germline V gene, CDR1 is LGHNA and CDR2 is YNFKEQ. The CDR3 is made up of 13 amino acids. CDR3 amino acids: CASSHDRANEQFF. The CDR3 DNA follows: TGTGCCAGCAGCCACGACAGGGCCAATGAGCAGTTCTTC.